This record covers a single T cell receptor beta chain. Its antigen is as yet unknown. This record comes from a study of CD8+CD57+ T cells in acquired aplastic anemia. Broader study findings: Patients and healthy controls showed no significant CD8+ Simpson's diversity difference. Patients and controls shared nearly 30 CD8+ CDR3 sequences, highly expressed in patients.

It was patients with CD8+CD57+ cell expansion by flow cytometry who were chosen for sequencing. Patients, without exception, had severe acquired aplastic anemia. The study sampled blood from patients who had received no therapy. CDR3 and TCR beta VDJ profiling relied on a genomic DNA template. MiXCR, applied by TCRdb to the reads, yields one record per CDR3 protein. The table records 100,000 to 150,000 distinct CDR3 sequences, 45% to 60% of them present only once. Per the germline V gene, CDR1 is SGHTA and CDR2 is FQGNSA. The J segment lost 6 bases and the V segment lost 1 base, leaving 6 bases of the junction unmatched. The CDR3 consists of 15 residues.

The V and J genes are TRBV7-2 and TRBJ2-7; 10 nucleotides agree with TRBD2. What was sequenced was sorted CD4+, CD8+, or CD8+CD57+ T cells (not recorded which) from PBMCs. The TCR originated in a human donor with aplastic anemia. CDR3 DNA: TGTGCCAGCAGCTTAGTACCCCTAGCGGGAGCCGAGCAGTACTTC. Protein: CASSLVPLAGAEQYF.